What follows describes a single T cell receptor beta chain. No antigen is known for it. Qualities for individual bases were not recorded, and no much larger clone is one base off. Deep-level sequencing was performed on ex vivo total memory CD4+ samples, with a detection sensitivity of one cell in 200,000. Genomic DNA was extracted from cell pellets with the QIAamp DNA Micro Kit, and its quantity and purity were checked by spectrophotometry. The immunoSEQ multiplex PCR assay was used to amplify TCR Vbeta CDR3 regions. Sequencing of amplicons was performed on the Illumina HiSeq platform. The retrieved sequences were 87 nucleotides long and included the CDR3 region. From the authors' description of their analysis: A clonotype was defined as a unique productive TCR Vbeta nucleotide sequence, quantified by productive template frequency from ImmunoSEQ Analyzer V3.0. A threshold set at the top 5th percentile of each frequency-ranked repertoire was used to define expanded clonotypes. The R package fossil was used to compute repertoire overlap as Chao-Jaccard, and the R package MASS was used to visualize the overlap by nonmetric multidimensional scaling. In TCRdb, the immuneACCESS table is reduced to in-frame sequences with V and J assigned. These tables do not hold every clone; where another copy was compared, an unresolved V gene accounts for under half, and the others remain unexplained. The V and J calls and clone size were taken over from that table, and D and trimming were inferred from the DNA. This sample has tens of thousands of clones in its table, and around 80% of those were observed once. The ten biggest clones cover around 1.5% of the sample.

Memory CD4+ T cells were FACS-sorted on a FACSAria III to over 95% purity as all CD4+ cells other than CD45RA+CCR7+CD95- naive cells. Blood from healthy donors came from blood donation centers in Switzerland. Positive selection with CD4 and CD14 magnetic microbeads was used to enrich total CD4+ T cells and monocytes. CD8+, CD14+, CD16+, CD56+, CD19+ and CD25-bright cells were excluded prior to sorting. To assess in vivo expansion of bacteria-reactive clonotypes, total memory CD4+ T cells from a couple of blood donors were sequenced directly ex vivo. Ficoll-Paque Plus was used to isolate peripheral blood mononuclear cells from donor blood. CDR1 and CDR2, looked up from the germline V gene (reference sequence), are GTSNPN and SVGIG. V loses 7 bases of germline sequence and J loses 1 base, and the interval between the two ends is 7 bases. From its cysteine to its phenylalanine, the CDR3 spans 11 amino acids. The only DNA kept is the CDR3, 33 bases in frame from the first base.

These data originate in a study of human CD4 T cells and Enterobacteriaceae (TCRdb year 2020). The paper's findings and limits, for the study overall: The only basis for inferring the reactivity of ex vivo clonotypes was matching nucleotide sequences to CFSE-low cultures from the same donors. Ex vivo, broadly cross-reactive clonotypes were observed to appear more expanded than specific clonotypes, with 11 of 19 and 21 of 34 being found within the top 5%.

Sequences were obtained from memory CD4+ T cells from blood. The cell subset or site label on this specimen signifies: total memory CD4 T cells sorted directly ex vivo, unstimulated. The clonotype was recovered from a human donor in good health. In this chain, TRBV30 is recombined with TRBJ1-1, with the identity of the D gene unclear. The CDR3 region reads CAYERNTEAFF. The DNA sequence is as follows: TGTGCCTATGAAAGGAACACTGAAGCTTTCTTT.